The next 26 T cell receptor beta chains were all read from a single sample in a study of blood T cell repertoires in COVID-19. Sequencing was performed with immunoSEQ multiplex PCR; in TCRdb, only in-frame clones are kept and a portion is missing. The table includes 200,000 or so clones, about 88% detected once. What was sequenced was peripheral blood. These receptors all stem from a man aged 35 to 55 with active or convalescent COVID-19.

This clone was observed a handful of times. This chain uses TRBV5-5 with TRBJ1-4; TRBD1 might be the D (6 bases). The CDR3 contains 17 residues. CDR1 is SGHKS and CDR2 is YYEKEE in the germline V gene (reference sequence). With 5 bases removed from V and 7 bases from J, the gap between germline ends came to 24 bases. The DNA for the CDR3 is TGTGCCAGCAGGGAGGGGGGACTACAGAGGTTCGGTGAAAAACTGTTTTTT. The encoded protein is CASREGGLQRFGEKLFF.

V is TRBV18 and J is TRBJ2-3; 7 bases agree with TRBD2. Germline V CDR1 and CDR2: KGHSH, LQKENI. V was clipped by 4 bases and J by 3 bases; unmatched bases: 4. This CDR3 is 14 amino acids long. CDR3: CASSRLAVTDTQYF. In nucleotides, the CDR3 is TGTGCCAGCTCACGGCTAGCGGTTACAGATACGCAGTATTTT.

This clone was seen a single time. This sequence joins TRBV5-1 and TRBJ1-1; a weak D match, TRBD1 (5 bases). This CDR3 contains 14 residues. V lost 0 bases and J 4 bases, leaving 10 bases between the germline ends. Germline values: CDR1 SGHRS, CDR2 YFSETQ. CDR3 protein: CASSLGSGFTEAFF. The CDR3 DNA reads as TGCGCCAGCAGCTTGGGATCAGGGTTCACTGAAGCTTTCTTT.

CDR3 residues: CAWEPGQGRPYEQYF. CDR3 in DNA: TGTGCCTGGGAACCGGGACAGGGCCGACCCTACGAGCAGTACTTC. The chain uses TRBV30 and TRBJ2-7, with 9 bases identical to TRBD1. Germline CDR1 reads GTSNPN; CDR2 reads SVGIG (reference sequence). Losses at the gene ends were 5 bases for V and 2 bases for J; bases not matched to a gene: 10. The CDR3 extends over 15 amino acids. The variable domain in full, with the rest retrieved from reference TRBV30 and TRBJ2-7, is SQTIHQWPATLVQPVGSPLSLECTVEGTSNPNLYWYRQAAGRGLQLLFYSVGIGQISSEVPQNLSASRPQDRQFILSSKKLLLSDSGFYLCAWEPGQGRPYEQYFGPGTRLTVT.

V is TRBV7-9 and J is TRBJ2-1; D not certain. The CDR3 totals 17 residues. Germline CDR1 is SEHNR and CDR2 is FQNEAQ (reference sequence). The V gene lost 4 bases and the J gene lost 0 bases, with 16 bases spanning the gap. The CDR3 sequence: CASSSPRLGSSYNEQFF. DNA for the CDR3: TGTGCCAGCAGCTCCCCCCGTTTGGGCAGCTCCTACAATGAGCAGTTCTTC.

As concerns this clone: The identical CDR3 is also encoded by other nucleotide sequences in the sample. Here the CDR3 DNA reads TGTGCCAGCAGCTTAAGGTCCGGAGACTATGGCTACACCTTC. Amino acids: CASSLRSGDYGYTF. The chain links TRBV7-8 to TRBJ1-2, with D unresolved. V lost 2 bases and J 3 bases, leaving 10 bases between the germline ends. The CDR3 has 14 residues. Germline V CDR1 and CDR2: SGHVS, FQNEAQ. Supplemented by reference TRBV7-8 and TRBJ1-2, the full variable domain reads GAGVSQSPRYKVAKRGQDVALRCDPISGHVSLFWYQQALGQGPEFLTYFQNEAQLDKSGLPSDRFFAERPEGSVSTLKIQRTQQEDSAVYLCASSLRSGDYGYTFGSGTRLTVV.

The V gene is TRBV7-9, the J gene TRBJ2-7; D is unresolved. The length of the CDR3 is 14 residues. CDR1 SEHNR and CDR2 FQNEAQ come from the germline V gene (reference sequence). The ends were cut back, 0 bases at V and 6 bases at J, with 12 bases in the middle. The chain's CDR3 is CASSLASTAGEQYF. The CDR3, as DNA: TGTGCCAGCAGCTTAGCGTCTACAGCAGGCGAGCAGTACTTC.

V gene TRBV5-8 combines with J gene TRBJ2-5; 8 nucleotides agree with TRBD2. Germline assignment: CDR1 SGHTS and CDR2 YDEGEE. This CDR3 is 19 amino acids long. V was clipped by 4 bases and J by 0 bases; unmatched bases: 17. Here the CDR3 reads CASSRGLAGPTSYQETQYF. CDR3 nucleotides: TGTGCCAGCAGCCGAGGGCTAGCGGGTCCAACTTCGTACCAAGAGACCCAGTACTTC. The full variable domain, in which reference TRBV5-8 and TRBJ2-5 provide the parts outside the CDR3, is EAGVTQSPTHLIKTRGQQATLRCSPISGHTSVYWYQQALGLGLQFLLWYDEGEERNRGNFPPRFSGRQFPNYSSELNVNALELEDSALYLCASSRGLAGPTSYQETQYFGPGTRLLVL.

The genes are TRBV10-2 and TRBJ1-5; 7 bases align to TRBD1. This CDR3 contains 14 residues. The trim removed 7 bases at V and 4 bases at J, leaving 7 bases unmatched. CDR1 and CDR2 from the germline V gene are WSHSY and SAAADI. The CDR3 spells CASTDRALNQPQHF. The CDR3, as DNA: TGCGCCAGCACCGACAGGGCCCTGAATCAGCCCCAGCATTTT.

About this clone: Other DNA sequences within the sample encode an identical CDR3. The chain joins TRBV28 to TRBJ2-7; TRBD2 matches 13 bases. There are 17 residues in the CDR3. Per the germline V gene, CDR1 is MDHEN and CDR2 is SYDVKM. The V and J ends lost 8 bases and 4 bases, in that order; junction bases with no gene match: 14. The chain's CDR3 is CASGTSGVRGYPYEQYF. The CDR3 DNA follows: TGTGCCAGCGGGACTAGCGGGGTCAGAGGTTATCCTTACGAGCAGTACTTC.

CDR3 sequence reads: CASSPDRATGELFF. DNA for the CDR3: TGTGCCAGCAGCCCGGACAGGGCGACCGGGGAGCTGTTTTTT. The chain combines TRBV3-1 (or the pseudogene TRBV3-2) with TRBJ2-2, with 8 bases aligning to TRBD1. J lost 5 bases, V lost 4 bases, and 3 bases had no gene match. The CDR3 covers 14 residues. CDR1 is LGHDT, CDR2 YNNKEL, per germline (reference sequence).

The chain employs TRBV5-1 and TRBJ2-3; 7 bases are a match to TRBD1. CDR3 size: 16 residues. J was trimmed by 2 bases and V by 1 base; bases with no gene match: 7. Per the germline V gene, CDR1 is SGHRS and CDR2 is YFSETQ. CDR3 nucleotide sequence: TGCGCCAGCAGCTTGACGGGCAGGGGGAACACAGATACGCAGTATTTT. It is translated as CASSLTGRGNTDTQYF.

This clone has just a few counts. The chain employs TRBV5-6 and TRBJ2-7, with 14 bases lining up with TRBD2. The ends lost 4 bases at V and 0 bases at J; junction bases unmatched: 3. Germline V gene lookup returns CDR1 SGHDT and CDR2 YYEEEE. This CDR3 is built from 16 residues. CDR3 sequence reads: CASSAGLAGASYEQYF. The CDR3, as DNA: TGTGCCAGCAGCGCGGGACTAGCGGGGGCCTCCTACGAGCAGTACTTC.

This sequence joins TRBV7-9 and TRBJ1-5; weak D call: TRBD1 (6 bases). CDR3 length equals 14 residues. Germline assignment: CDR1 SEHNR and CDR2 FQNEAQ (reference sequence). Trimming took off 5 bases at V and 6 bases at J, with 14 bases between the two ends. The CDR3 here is CASSIQGSGQPQHF. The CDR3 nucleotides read TGTGCCAGCAGCATACAGGGATCGGGTCAGCCCCAGCATTTT.

The CDR3 DNA reads as TGTGCCAGTAGTGAATTATTTGCGGACAGGGGAGAGACCCAGTACTTC. Residues: CASSELFADRGETQYF. This rearrangement joins TRBV19 to TRBJ2-5, with 9 bases matching TRBD1. V gave up 5 bases and J gave up 4 bases; unmatched junction bases: 11. There are 16 residues in the CDR3. Germline V gives CDR1 LNHDA, CDR2 SQIVND (reference sequence).

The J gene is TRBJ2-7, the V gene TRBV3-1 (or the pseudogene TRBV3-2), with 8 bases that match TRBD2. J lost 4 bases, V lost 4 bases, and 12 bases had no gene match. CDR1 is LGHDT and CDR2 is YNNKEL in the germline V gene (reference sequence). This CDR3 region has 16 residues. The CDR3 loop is CASSPRPSGPNYEQYF. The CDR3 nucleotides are TGTGCCAGCAGCCCGCGACCTAGCGGGCCGAATTACGAGCAGTACTTC.

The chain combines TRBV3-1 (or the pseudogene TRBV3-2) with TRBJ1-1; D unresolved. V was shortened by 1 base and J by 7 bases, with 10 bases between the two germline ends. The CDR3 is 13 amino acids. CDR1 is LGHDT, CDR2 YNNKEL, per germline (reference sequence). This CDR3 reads CASSQVSGIEAFF. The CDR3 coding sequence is TGTGCCAGCAGCCAAGTCTCGGGGATTGAAGCTTTCTTT.

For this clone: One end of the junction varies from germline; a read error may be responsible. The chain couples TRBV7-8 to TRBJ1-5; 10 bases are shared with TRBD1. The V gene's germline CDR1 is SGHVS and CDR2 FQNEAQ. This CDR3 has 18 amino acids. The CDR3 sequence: CASSLAGQGRWSNQPQHF. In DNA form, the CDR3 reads TGTGCCAGCAGCCTAGCGGGACAGGGGCGGTGGTCCAATCAGCCCCAGCATTTT.

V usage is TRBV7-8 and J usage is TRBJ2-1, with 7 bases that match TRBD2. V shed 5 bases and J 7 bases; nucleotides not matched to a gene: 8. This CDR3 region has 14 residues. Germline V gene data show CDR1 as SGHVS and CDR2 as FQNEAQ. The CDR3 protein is CASSHPLAANEQFF. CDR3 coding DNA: TGTGCCAGCAGCCACCCCCTAGCGGCGAATGAGCAGTTCTTC.

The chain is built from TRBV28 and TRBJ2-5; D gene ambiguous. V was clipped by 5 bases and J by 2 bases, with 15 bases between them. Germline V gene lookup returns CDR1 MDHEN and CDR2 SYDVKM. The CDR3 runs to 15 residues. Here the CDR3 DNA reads TGTGCCAGCAGTCTCACCCCGCGGCAGCAAGAGACCCAGTACTTC. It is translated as CASSLTPRQQETQYF. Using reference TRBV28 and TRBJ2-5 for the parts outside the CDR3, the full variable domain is DVKVTQSSRYLVKRTGEKVFLECVQDMDHENMFWYRQDPGLGLRLIYFSYDVKMKEKGDIPEGYSVSREKKERFSLILESASTNQTSMYLCASSLTPRQQETQYFGPGTRLLVL.

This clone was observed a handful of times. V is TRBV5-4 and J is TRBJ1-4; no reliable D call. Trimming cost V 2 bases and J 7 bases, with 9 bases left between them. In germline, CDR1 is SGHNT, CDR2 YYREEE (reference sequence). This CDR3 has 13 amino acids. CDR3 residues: CASSFFQSEKLFF. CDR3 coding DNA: TGTGCCAGCAGCTTTTTTCAGTCTGAAAAACTGTTTTTT.

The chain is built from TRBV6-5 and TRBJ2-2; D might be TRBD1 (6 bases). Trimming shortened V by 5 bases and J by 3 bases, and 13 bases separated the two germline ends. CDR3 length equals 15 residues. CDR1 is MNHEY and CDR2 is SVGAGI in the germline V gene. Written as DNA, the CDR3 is TGTGCCAGCAGTCGGCCTGGACAGTACACCGGGGAGCTGTTTTTT. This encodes CASSRPGQYTGELFF.

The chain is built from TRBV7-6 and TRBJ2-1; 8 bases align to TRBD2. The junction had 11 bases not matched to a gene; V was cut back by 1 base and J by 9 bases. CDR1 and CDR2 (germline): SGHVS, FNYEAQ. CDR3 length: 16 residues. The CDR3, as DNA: TGTGCCAGCAGCTTAGATTTACGGGGGGGTAACTTTGAGCAGTTCTTC. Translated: CASSLDLRGGNFEQFF.

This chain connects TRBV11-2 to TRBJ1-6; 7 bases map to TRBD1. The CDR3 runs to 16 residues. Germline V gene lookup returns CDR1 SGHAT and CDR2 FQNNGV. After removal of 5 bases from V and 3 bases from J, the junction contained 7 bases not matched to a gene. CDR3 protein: CASSLRTGDYNSPLHF. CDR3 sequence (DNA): TGTGCCAGCAGCCTACGGACAGGAGACTATAATTCACCCCTCCACTTT.

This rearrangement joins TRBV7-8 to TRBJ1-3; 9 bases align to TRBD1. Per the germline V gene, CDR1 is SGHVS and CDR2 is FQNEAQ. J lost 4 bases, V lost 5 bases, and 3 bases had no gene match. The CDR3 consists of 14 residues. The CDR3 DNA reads TGTGCCAGCAGCCCCGGACAGGGGGGAAACACCATATATTTT. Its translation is CASSPGQGGNTIYF.

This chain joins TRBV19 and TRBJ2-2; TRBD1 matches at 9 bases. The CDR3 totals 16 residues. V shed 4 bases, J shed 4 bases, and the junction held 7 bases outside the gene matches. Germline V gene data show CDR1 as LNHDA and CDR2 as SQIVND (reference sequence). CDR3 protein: CASSTTGGRGTGELFF. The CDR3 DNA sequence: TGTGCCAGTAGTACCACAGGGGGCAGGGGCACCGGGGAGCTGTTTTTT. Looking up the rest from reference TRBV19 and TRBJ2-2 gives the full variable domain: DGGITQSPKYLFRKEGQNVTLSCEQNLNHDAMYWYRQDPGQGLRLIYYSQIVNDFQKGDIAEGYSVSREKKESFPLTVTSAQKNPTAFYLCASSTTGGRGTGELFFGEGSRLTVL.